These 20 T cell receptor beta chains were all obtained from the same sample, sequenced in a study of siplizumab effects on memory and regulatory T cells (dated by TCRdb to about 2019). The library was made by the immunoSEQ multiplex PCR assay. Imported from immuneACCESS, the table was reduced by TCRdb to in-frame sequences with V and J called. These copies leave out some clones; in studies compared against another copy, an unresolved V gene accounts for under half, and the cause of the remainder is not known. For this sample there are about 8,600 clones; 60% to 80% appear just once. The ten largest clones take up around 67% of the sample. The material sequenced was effector memory CD8+ T cells sorted from blood. The cell subset or site label here, explained by the study, means: unstimulated CD8+ effector memory T cells. All receptors come from a human donor in good health.

The rearrangement uses TRBV2 and TRBJ2-3; 8 bases match TRBD1. V shed 7 bases and J 8 bases; nucleotides not matched to a gene: 14. The CDR3 contains 15 residues. CDR1 is SNHLY and CDR2 is FYNNEI in the germline V gene. In DNA form, the CDR3 reads TGTGCCAGCAACTCGGGACAGGTCTCTCCGGGTACGCAGTATTTT. Protein: CASNSGQVSPGTQYF.

In DNA, the CDR3 is TGTGCCAGTAGTATTTCGGGACGAAGCAATCAGCCCCAGCATTTT. Translated: CASSISGRSNQPQHF. This chain joins TRBV19 and TRBJ1-5; perhaps TRBD1 as D (5 bases). The CDR3 is made up of 15 amino acids. Per germline, CDR1 LNHDA and CDR2 SQIVND (reference sequence). The V gene lost 3 bases and the J gene lost 1 base, with 10 bases spanning the gap.

This chain connects TRBV6-1 to TRBJ2-7; 7 bases map to TRBD1. With 4 bases clipped from V and 5 bases from J, the junction kept 8 bases outside the gene matches. The CDR3 runs to 14 residues. Germline assignment: CDR1 MNHNS and CDR2 SASEGT. CDR3 bases: TGTGCCAGCAGTGGGGAGACAGGGAAGGACGAGCAGTACTTC. Translated, it gives CASSGETGKDEQYF.

V is TRBV5-8 and J is TRBJ2-1, with D possibly being TRBD2 (6 bases). The germline V gene has CDR1 SGHTS and CDR2 YDEGEE. The CDR3 runs to 15 residues. V was trimmed by 3 bases and J by 7 bases, leaving 17 bases between them. As DNA, the CDR3 is TGTGCCAGCAGCTCACCGACTAGTGGGAGGAATGAGCAGTTCTTC. Amino acids: CASSSPTSGRNEQFF.

The rearrangement links TRBV6-1 to TRBJ1-5, with D hard to call. The CDR3 loop spans 13 amino acids. Between the trimmed V and J ends, which lost 5 bases and 4 bases, there was a span of 9 bases. In germline, CDR1 is MNHNS, CDR2 SASEGT. CDR3 nucleotide sequence: TGTGCCAGCAGTTCCCGGGAGAATCAGCCCCAGCATTTT. Translation gives CASSSRENQPQHF.

J is TRBJ2-2 and V is TRBV7-9, with D perhaps matching TRBD1 (7 bases). CDR1 is SEHNR, CDR2 FQNEAQ, per germline (reference sequence). There are 17 residues in the CDR3. Trimming took 8 bases from V and 3 from J, leaving 22 bases between them. The CDR3 here is CASRPRFDREDTGELFF. Here the CDR3 DNA reads TGTGCCAGCCGACCCCGCTTCGACAGGGAGGACACCGGGGAGCTGTTTTTT.

This clone was found once. The rearrangement joins TRBV5-4 to TRBJ1-2; a weak D match, TRBD1 (5 bases). Deletions cut 6 bases from V and 1 base from J, with 13 bases between. CDR1 is SGHNT and CDR2 is YYREEE in the germline V gene (reference sequence). CDR3 length: 14 amino acids. Here the CDR3 reads CASTSAQGNYGYTF. CDR3 nucleotides: TGTGCCAGCACATCGGCTCAGGGTAACTATGGCTACACCTTC. The full variable domain, with the rest looked up from reference TRBV5-4 and TRBJ1-2, is ETGVTQSPTHLIKTRGQQVTLRCSSQSGHNTVSWYQQALGQGPQFIFQYYREEENGRGNFPPRFSGLQFPNYSSELNVNALELDDSALYLCASTSAQGNYGYTFGSGTRLTVV.

This clone has at least ten counts. V gene TRBV10-3 combines with J gene TRBJ1-4; D uncertain. Germline CDR1 and CDR2: ENHRY and SYGVKD. This CDR3 contains 12 residues. V lost 3 bases, J lost 7 bases, and 6 bases lay in between. The DNA of the CDR3 is TGTGCCATCAGTGACGGTCGTGAAAAACTGTTTTTT. Translation: CAISDGREKLFF.

The chain uses TRBV4-1 and TRBJ2-2; a weak D match, TRBD2 (6 bases). The V gene's germline CDR1 is MGHRA and CDR2 YSYEKL. Trimming removed 0 bases at V and 0 bases at J, with 11 bases between. This CDR3 comprises 17 residues. CDR3 nucleotide sequence: TGCGCCAGCAGCCAAGATCTAGCGACTTCGAACACCGGGGAGCTGTTTTTT. It specifies CASSQDLATSNTGELFF.

CDR3 region: CSVEDDQRNTGELFF. DNA for the CDR3: TGCAGCGTTGAAGATGATCAGCGGAACACCGGGGAGCTGTTTTTT. This rearrangement joins TRBV29-1 to TRBJ2-2; no firm D call. The CDR3 sequence is 15 residues long. The V gene lost 0 bases and the J gene lost 1 base, with 9 bases spanning the gap. Germline V gives CDR1 SQVTM, CDR2 ANQGSEA.

The V call is TRBV27, the J call TRBJ2-7, with TRBD1 matching 7 bases. Germline CDR1 and CDR2: MNHEY and SMNVEV (reference sequence). The CDR3 totals 15 residues. Trimming took 1 base from V and 2 from J; bases not matched to a gene: 5. The CDR3 protein is CASSLYIGQAYEQYF. The CDR3 DNA sequence: TGTGCCAGCAGTTTATATATTGGACAGGCCTACGAGCAGTACTTC.

The J gene is TRBJ2-1, the V gene TRBV27, with D unresolved. Germline CDR1 MNHEY, CDR2 SMNVEV (reference sequence). There are 14 residues in the CDR3. V lost 2 bases and J 0 bases, leaving 5 bases between the germline ends. This CDR3 reads CASSLPDSYNEQFF. In nucleotides, the CDR3 is TGTGCCAGCAGTTTACCGGACTCCTACAATGAGCAGTTCTTC.

The chain uses TRBV30 and TRBJ1-5; D remains unclear. Looked up from germline, CDR1 is GTSNPN and CDR2 is SVGIG (reference sequence). Trimming pared 5 bases from V and 2 bases from J, leaving 13 bases between. This CDR3 spans 14 amino acids. CDR3 DNA: TGTGCCTGGGGTTTAGGAGGCGGCAATCAGCCCCAGCATTTT. It translates to CAWGLGGGNQPQHF.

The rearrangement joins TRBV14 to TRBJ2-6; TRBD1 agrees at 7 bases. The germline V gene has CDR1 SGHDN and CDR2 FVKESK. The CDR3 extends over 18 amino acids. With V trimmed by 4 bases and J by 0 bases, 9 bases remained unmatched. The CDR3 sequence: CASSLKGTASSGANVLTF. The CDR3 coding sequence is TGTGCCAGCAGCCTTAAGGGGACAGCTTCCTCTGGGGCCAACGTCCTGACTTTC.

The genes are TRBV5-1 and TRBJ1-1; no firm D call. Looked up from germline, CDR1 is SGHRS and CDR2 is YFSETQ. This CDR3 is 12 amino acids long. The V and J ends lost 6 bases and 1 base respectively, with 7 bases between them. The CDR3 region has the DNA TGCGCCAGCACATCATCGAACACTGAAGCTTTCTTT. Its translation is CASTSSNTEAFF.

The chain links TRBV4-1 to TRBJ2-1; D might be TRBD1 or TRBD2, each matching 5 bases. This CDR3 is 15 amino acids long. The V and J ends lost 5 bases and 7 bases respectively, with 18 bases between them. From germline, CDR1 is MGHRA and CDR2 YSYEKL. This CDR3 is CASSYTGTASNEQFF. CDR3 sequence (DNA): TGCGCCAGCAGCTATACCGGGACGGCGTCTAATGAGCAGTTCTTC.

V usage is TRBV25-1 and J usage is TRBJ1-3; D not certain. The CDR3 loop spans 14 amino acids. V was clipped by 6 bases and J by 14 bases, with 23 bases between them. Per germline, CDR1 MGHDK and CDR2 SYGVNS. The CDR3 DNA reads as TGTGCCAGCAGATTCAGCTCTGGAAGTTCCGCTCTATATTTT. This gives the protein CASRFSSGSSALYF.

The genes are TRBV11-3 and TRBJ2-7, with D unclear. CDR1 is SGHNT and CDR2 is YENEEA in the germline V gene. V lost 5 bases and J lost 2, with 7 bases in between. The CDR3 extends over 12 amino acids. CDR3 DNA: TGTGCCAGCAGCCTCATAACCTACGAGCAGTACTTC. Its translation is CASSLITYEQYF.

This sequence joins TRBV7-9 and TRBJ1-1; 9 nucleotides match TRBD1. V shed 5 bases, J shed 4 bases, and the junction held 5 bases outside the gene matches. CDR1 SEHNR and CDR2 FQNEAQ come from the germline V gene (reference sequence). The CDR3 loop spans 14 amino acids. The CDR3 spells CASSGGDRATEAFF. The CDR3 nucleotides read TGTGCCAGCAGCGGTGGGGACAGGGCCACTGAAGCTTTCTTT.

The chain joins TRBV6-1 to TRBJ2-7; 7 positions match TRBD1. Unmatched junction bases numbered 5, after V lost 0 bases and J lost 0 bases. The V gene's germline CDR1 is MNHNS and CDR2 SASEGT. The CDR3 length is 16 residues. The CDR3, as DNA: TGTGCCAGCAGTGAAGCCACAGGGGATAGCTCCTACGAGCAGTACTTC. As protein: CASSEATGDSSYEQYF.